The following is a T cell receptor beta chain sequence with its context. This table comes from immunoSEQ multiplex PCR, and its TCRdb copy is limited to in-frame clones, with some not included. The sample records 95,000 to 100,000 clones, about 89% being singletons. The data are from a study of blood T cell repertoires in COVID-19. Study as a whole: The study drew acute and convalescent COVID-19 samples from the United States, Italy and Spain. T cells, B-cell-depleted T cells, or PBMCs provided the cDNA or gDNA that served as material.

V was clipped by 1 base and J by 7 bases, with 10 bases between them. From germline, CDR1 is LGHDT and CDR2 YNNKEL (reference sequence). This CDR3 has 14 amino acids. This clonotype was obtained from a man aged 50 to 60 with acute or convalescent COVID-19. This rearrangement joins TRBV3-1 (or the pseudogene TRBV3-2) to TRBJ2-2; the D is unclear. The material sequenced was peripheral blood. In DNA form, the CDR3 reads TGTGCCAGCAGCCAAGGGAGAAATGTCGGGGAGCTGTTTTTT. It specifies CASSQGRNVGELFF.